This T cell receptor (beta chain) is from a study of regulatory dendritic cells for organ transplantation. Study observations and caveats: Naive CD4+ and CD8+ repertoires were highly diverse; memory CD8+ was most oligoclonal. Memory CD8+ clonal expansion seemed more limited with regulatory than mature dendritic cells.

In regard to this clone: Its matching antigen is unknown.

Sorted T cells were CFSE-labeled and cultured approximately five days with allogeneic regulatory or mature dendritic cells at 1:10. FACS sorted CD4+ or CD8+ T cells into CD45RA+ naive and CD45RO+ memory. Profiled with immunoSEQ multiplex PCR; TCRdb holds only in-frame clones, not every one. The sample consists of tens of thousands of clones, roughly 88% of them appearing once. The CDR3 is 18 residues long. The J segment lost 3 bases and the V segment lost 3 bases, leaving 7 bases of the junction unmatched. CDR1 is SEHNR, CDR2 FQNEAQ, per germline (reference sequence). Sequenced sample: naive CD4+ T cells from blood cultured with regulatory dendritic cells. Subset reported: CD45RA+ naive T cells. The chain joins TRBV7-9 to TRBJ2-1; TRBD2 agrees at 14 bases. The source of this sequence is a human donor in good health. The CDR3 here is CASSFSGTSGGHYNEQFF. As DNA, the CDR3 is TGTGCCAGCAGCTTTAGCGGGACTAGCGGGGGCCACTACAATGAGCAGTTCTTC. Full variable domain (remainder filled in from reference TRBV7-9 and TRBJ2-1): DTGVSQNPRHKITKRGQNVTFRCDPISEHNRLYWYRQTLGQGPEFLTYFQNEAQLEKSRLLSDRFSAERPKGSFSTLEIQRTEQGDSAMYLCASSFSGTSGGHYNEQFFGPGTRLTVL.